This TCR beta chain is drawn from a study of cytomegalovirus exposure and HLA in healthy donors. Overall study findings and caveats: A cluster of highly shared sequence variants was likely a sequencing artifact. A later analysis reportedly found fewer N-insertions in an Asian-associated ancestry cluster than the roughly 680-donor mean. For most subjects, TCR beta sequences were reported to predict HLA-A and HLA-B alleles with accuracy.

Per germline, CDR1 MNHEY and CDR2 SMNVEV (reference sequence). This CDR3 spans 15 amino acids. V was clipped by 4 bases and J by 13 bases; unmatched bases: 16. As for this clone: The antigen remains unidentified.

PCR primers comprised 60 Vbeta and 13 Jbeta primers. Sequencing used immunoSEQ multiplex PCR; TCRdb keeps in-frame clones, though not all of them. The profile shows some 140,000 clones, 82% of them singletons. The chain employs TRBV27 and TRBJ2-1, with TRBD2 matching 7 bases. The sequencing input was PBMCs. The TCR was taken from a woman between 45 and 60 years old in good health and CMV-seropositive. This CDR3 is CASSSGTTIPLNQFF. The CDR3 nucleotides read TGTGCCAGCAGTTCCGGGACTACCATACCACTTAATCAGTTCTTC.